The 28 T cell receptor beta chains below were found in one sample sequenced in a study of shared clonotypes between healthy human individuals. Here immunoSEQ multiplex PCR was the method, and the copy in TCRdb shows in-frame clones only, minus some. The repertoire holds 1,100,000 or so clones, with around 78% as singletons. Input material: memory CD4+ T cells from PBMCs. The subset was: CD45RA-negative fraction. These TCRs come from a man between 18 and 29 years old in good health. Some clones in this sample may be carry-over from other donors' samples.

V gene TRBV15 combines with J gene TRBJ1-1; D gene unclear. Germline CDR1 and CDR2: LNHNV and YYDKDF (reference sequence). The CDR3 totals 19 residues. The ends were cut back, 3 bases at V and 0 bases at J, with 23 bases in the middle. The CDR3 bases are TGTGCCACCAGCAGCCACAGCAGTCCCCTACTGGAATTGAACACTGAAGCTTTCTTT. It yields the protein CATSSHSSPLLELNTEAFF.

The rearrangement joins TRBV7-9 to TRBJ1-2, with a possible D match to TRBD1 (5 bases). CDR3 length equals 14 residues. Germline V gene data show CDR1 as SEHNR and CDR2 as FQNEAQ (reference sequence). Trimming took 7 bases from V and 7 from J, leaving 19 bases between them. For the CDR3, the DNA is TGTGCCAGCACCCTCTCATCGGGGACGTTTGGCTACACCTTC. Translating it yields CASTLSSGTFGYTF.

CDR3 sequence reads: CASSRTGAAPNEKLFF. The CDR3 DNA follows: TGTGCCAGCAGCAGGACAGGGGCCGCCCCTAATGAAAAACTGTTTTTT. The chain has TRBV7-8 and TRBJ1-4, with 9 bases lining up with TRBD1. J lost 3 bases, V lost 5 bases, and 7 bases had no gene match. CDR1 is SGHVS, CDR2 FQNEAQ, per germline. This CDR3 is 16 amino acids long.

The chain links TRBV28 to TRBJ1-2, with D uncertain. The CDR3 has 12 amino acids. V was clipped by 6 bases and J by 8 bases, with 13 bases between them. From germline, CDR1 is MDHEN and CDR2 SYDVKM. CDR3 nucleotides: TGTGCCAGCAGGGCTTATGGGCGCGGCTACACCTTC. This sequence encodes CASRAYGRGYTF.

The V call is TRBV6-6, the J call TRBJ2-1; D is possibly TRBD1 or TRBD2 (5 bases each). V lost 6 bases to trimming and J lost 2 bases, with 14 bases between them. The CDR3 contains 15 residues. Germline CDR1 MNHNY, CDR2 SVGAGI (reference sequence). For the CDR3, the DNA is TGTGCCAGCAGGCCCGGGACGCCGACCTACAATGAGCAGTTCTTC. Its protein is CASRPGTPTYNEQFF.

The genes are TRBV5-5 and TRBJ1-2; no clear D. Between the trimmed V and J ends, which lost 5 bases and 8 bases, there was a span of 13 bases. CDR3 length equals 12 residues. Looked up from germline, CDR1 is SGHKS and CDR2 is YYEKEE (reference sequence). This chain's CDR3 is CASSPMGSGYTF. Written as DNA, the CDR3 is TGTGCCAGCAGTCCCATGGGGTCAGGCTACACCTTC. Filled out from reference TRBV5-5 and TRBJ1-2, the complete variable domain reads DAGVTQSPTHLIKTRGQQVTLRCSPISGHKSVSWYQQVLGQGPQFIFQYYEKEERGRGNFPDRFSARQFPNYSSELNVNALLLGDSALYLCASSPMGSGYTFGSGTRLTVV.

The V gene is TRBV6-5, the J gene TRBJ2-3; 9 positions match TRBD1. V trimming: 2 bases; J trimming: 5 bases; junction bases outside the gene matches: 8. Germline V gives CDR1 MNHEY, CDR2 SVGAGI. The CDR3 has 16 residues. The DNA for the CDR3 is TGTGCCAGCAGTTACACCCGGGACAGGGTAGGAGATACGCAGTATTTT. This translates into CASSYTRDRVGDTQYF.

The V call is TRBV6-5, the J call TRBJ2-5, with D possibly TRBD2 on 6 matching bases. Between the trimmed V and J ends, which lost 0 bases and 9 bases, there was a span of 8 bases. The CDR3 is 12 amino acids. Germline V gives CDR1 MNHEY, CDR2 SVGAGI. In DNA, the CDR3 is TGTGCCAGCAGTTACTCGACGGGGGCCCAGTACTTC. Translating it yields CASSYSTGAQYF.

The CDR3 sequence is CASSLGGSETQYF. The CDR3, as DNA: TGTGCCAGCAGCTTGGGGGGATCAGAGACCCAGTACTTC. The V gene is TRBV5-4, the J gene TRBJ2-5; no firm D call. V was pared by 0 bases and J by 4 bases, with 7 bases between. The germline gives CDR1 SGHNT, CDR2 YYREEE (reference sequence). CDR3 size: 13 residues.

This sequence joins TRBV5-4 and TRBJ1-2, with D hard to call. Germline V lookup: CDR1 SGHNT, CDR2 YYREEE (reference sequence). This CDR3 contains 16 residues. V dropped 0 bases and J dropped 5 bases, with 17 bases sitting between them. The CDR3 DNA follows: TGTGCCAGCAGCTTGGCCTCCATAGGACCGACATATGGCTACACCTTC. Translation gives CASSLASIGPTYGYTF.

This clone showed up just a few times. This chain links TRBV28 with TRBJ2-5; maybe TRBD2 (6 bases). The V gene lost 8 bases and the J gene lost 5 bases, with 12 bases spanning the gap. The CDR3 runs 12 residues. The germline gives CDR1 MDHEN, CDR2 SYDVKM. The CDR3 here is CASGGLRETQYF. CDR3 nucleotide sequence: TGTGCCAGCGGGGGACTCCGGGAGACCCAGTACTTC.

The chain couples TRBV28 to TRBJ2-6, with a tentative D call TRBD1 (5 bases). The CDR3 covers 16 residues. Germline V lookup: CDR1 MDHEN, CDR2 SYDVKM. V lost 5 bases to trimming and J lost 0 bases, with 11 bases between them. CDR3: CASSDPTDSGANVLTF. Here the CDR3 DNA reads TGTGCCAGCAGTGACCCGACAGACTCTGGGGCCAACGTCCTGACTTTC.

The chain links TRBV5-6 to TRBJ2-2; 7 nucleotides align to TRBD1. This CDR3 contains 16 residues. The V segment lost 4 bases and the J segment 3 bases; nucleotides outside the gene matches: 9. Germline CDR1 reads SGHDT; CDR2 reads YYEEEE. CDR3 protein: CASSPTGTVDTGELFF. CDR3 nucleotides: TGTGCCAGCAGCCCCACAGGGACAGTAGACACCGGGGAGCTGTTTTTT.

The V call is TRBV7-9, the J call TRBJ1-5; D unresolved. V lost 7 bases, J lost 6 bases, and 10 bases lay in between. Germline CDR1 is SEHNR and CDR2 is FQNEAQ (reference sequence). The CDR3 runs to 12 residues. The CDR3 sequence: CASTLGSQPQHF. The CDR3 coding sequence is TGTGCCAGCACCCTAGGAAGTCAGCCCCAGCATTTT.

The chain links TRBV28 to TRBJ1-2; TRBD1 matches 12 bases. This CDR3 spans 14 amino acids. J lost 7 bases, V lost 5 bases, and 5 bases had no gene match. Per the germline V gene, CDR1 is MDHEN and CDR2 is SYDVKM. CDR3 bases: TGTGCCAGCAGTACAGGGACAGGGGGCCGTGGCTACACCTTC. This encodes CASSTGTGGRGYTF.

The rearrangement joins TRBV5-1 to TRBJ2-1; 8 bases agree with TRBD2. Germline V lookup: CDR1 SGHRS, CDR2 YFSETQ. CDR3 size: 15 residues. V was clipped by 5 bases and J by 2 bases; unmatched bases: 6. The CDR3 bases are TGCGCCAGCAGACTGTGGACTAGCCCCTACAATGAGCAGTTCTTC. Translation: CASRLWTSPYNEQFF.

Only one count was recorded for this clone. V gene TRBV14 combines with J gene TRBJ1-2, with a possible D match to TRBD1 (6 bases). CDR1 is SGHDN and CDR2 is FVKESK in the germline V gene. This CDR3 region has 15 residues. V lost 1 base and J 4 bases, leaving 13 bases between the germline ends. The DNA for the CDR3 is TGTGCCAGCAGCCAAGTTCAGGGGCCTATCTATGGCTACACCTTC. It encodes CASSQVQGPIYGYTF.

The chain uses TRBV2 and TRBJ2-7, with 11 bases lining up with TRBD2. CDR1 and CDR2 (germline): SNHLY, FYNNEI. J lost 5 bases, V lost 6 bases, and 3 bases had no gene match. The CDR3 runs 13 residues. CDR3 sequence reads: CASRGTSGNEQYF. The DNA of the CDR3 is TGTGCCAGCAGGGGGACTAGCGGAAACGAGCAGTACTTC.

The chain is built from TRBV6-6 and TRBJ2-7; possibly TRBD1 for D (6 bases). This CDR3 spans 13 amino acids. V was clipped by 7 bases and J by 5 bases, with 15 bases between them. CDR1 is MNHNY and CDR2 is SVGAGI in the germline V gene (reference sequence). CDR3 sequence: CASNRVTGNEQYF. CDR3 in DNA: TGTGCCAGCAACCGAGTAACAGGGAACGAGCAGTACTTC.

The genes are TRBV7-2 and TRBJ2-3; D possibly uses TRBD1 or TRBD2 (5 bases each). Looked up from germline, CDR1 is SGHTA and CDR2 is FQGNSA. The CDR3 totals 13 residues. Between the trimmed V and J ends, which lost 5 bases and 14 bases, there was a span of 20 bases. CDR3 in amino acids: CASSVRWDGRVYF. In DNA form, the CDR3 reads TGTGCCAGCAGCGTTAGGTGGGACGGTCGTGTGTATTTT.

This chain links TRBV28 with TRBJ1-2; 7 bases are shared with TRBD1. Germline V CDR1 and CDR2: MDHEN, SYDVKM. This CDR3 comprises 15 residues. V lost 4 bases and J lost 7; bases outside the gene matches: 12. Here the CDR3 DNA reads TGTGCCAGCAGTTCCACCGGGACAGCCGTCCTTGGCTACACCTTC. It codes for CASSSTGTAVLGYTF.

This clone appeared once. The gene calls are TRBV4-2 and TRBJ2-2, with 9 bases identical to TRBD2. Looked up from germline, CDR1 is LGHNA and CDR2 is YNFKEQ. With V trimmed by 2 bases and J by 3 bases, 7 bases remained unmatched. This CDR3 region has 17 residues. The CDR3 loop is CASSQPAGGPDTGELFF. CDR3 DNA sequence: TGTGCCAGCAGCCAACCAGCGGGGGGACCCGACACCGGGGAGCTGTTTTTT.

The sample holds one count of this clone. V usage is TRBV19 and J usage is TRBJ1-5; D might be TRBD1 (5 bases). V gave up 5 bases and J gave up 6 bases, with 23 bases separating them. This CDR3 has 17 amino acids. Per germline, CDR1 LNHDA and CDR2 SQIVND (reference sequence). CDR3: CASSPASYGAGGQPQHF. The CDR3 DNA is TGTGCCAGTAGTCCGGCCAGTTATGGGGCAGGAGGTCAGCCCCAGCATTTT.

The chain joins TRBV18 to TRBJ1-4, with D possibly matching TRBD1 (5 bases). The CDR3 consists of 15 residues. Trimming removed 0 bases from V and 4 bases from J, with 9 bases in between. Germline CDR1 KGHSH, CDR2 LQKENI. The CDR3 DNA reads as TGTGCCAGCTCACCACCTGGGGGGAATAATGAAAAACTGTTTTTT. Translated: CASSPPGGNNEKLFF.

This clone was detected only a few times. V is TRBV19 and J is TRBJ1-5, with a weak D call TRBD1 (5 bases). V lost 4 bases and J 4 bases, leaving 14 bases between the germline ends. CDR1 is LNHDA, CDR2 SQIVND, per germline (reference sequence). The CDR3 is made up of 15 amino acids. The CDR3 sequence: CASSTRLQENQPQHF. CDR3 sequence (DNA): TGTGCCAGTAGTACTAGATTACAGGAAAATCAGCCCCAGCATTTT.

The rearrangement links TRBV13 to TRBJ1-1; possibly TRBD1 for D (5 bases). V was clipped by 5 bases and J by 5 bases, with 15 bases between them. Germline CDR1 and CDR2: PRHDT and FYEKMQ (reference sequence). This CDR3 has 14 residues. The CDR3 nucleotides are TGTGCCAGCAGCCGACGCCTCTCAGGGACTGAAGCTTTCTTT. Its protein product is CASSRRLSGTEAFF.

This chain uses TRBV9 with TRBJ2-7; TRBD2 matches at 10 bases. Germline values: CDR1 SGDLS, CDR2 YYNGEE. J lost 6 bases, V lost 4 bases, and 10 bases had no gene match. CDR3 size: 15 residues. The CDR3 nucleotides are TGTGCCAGCAGCATGGGGGCTAGCGGGAGCGGCGAGCAGTACTTC. Its protein product is CASSMGASGSGEQYF.

The chain combines TRBV4-1 with TRBJ2-4; 12 bases line up with TRBD1. The V gene end was trimmed by 1 base and the J gene end by 5 bases; junction bases not matched to a gene: 15. Germline loops: CDR1 MGHRA, CDR2 YSYEKL. The CDR3 has 20 residues. CDR3 loop: CASSQAAPGTGGYRENIQYF. In DNA form, the CDR3 reads TGCGCCAGCAGCCAAGCCGCCCCCGGGACAGGGGGCTACCGGGAAAACATTCAGTACTTC.